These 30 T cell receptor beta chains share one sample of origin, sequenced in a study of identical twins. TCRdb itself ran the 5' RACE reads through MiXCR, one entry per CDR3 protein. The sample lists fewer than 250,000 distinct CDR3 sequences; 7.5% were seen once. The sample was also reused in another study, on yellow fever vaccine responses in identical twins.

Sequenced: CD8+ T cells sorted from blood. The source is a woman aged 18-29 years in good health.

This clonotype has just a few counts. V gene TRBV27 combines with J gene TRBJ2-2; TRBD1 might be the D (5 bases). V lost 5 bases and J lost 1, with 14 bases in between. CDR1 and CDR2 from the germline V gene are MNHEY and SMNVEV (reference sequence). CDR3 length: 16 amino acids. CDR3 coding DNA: TGTGCCAGCAGTAGAGAAAGACAGATGAACACCGGGGAGCTGTTTTTT. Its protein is CASSRERQMNTGELFF.

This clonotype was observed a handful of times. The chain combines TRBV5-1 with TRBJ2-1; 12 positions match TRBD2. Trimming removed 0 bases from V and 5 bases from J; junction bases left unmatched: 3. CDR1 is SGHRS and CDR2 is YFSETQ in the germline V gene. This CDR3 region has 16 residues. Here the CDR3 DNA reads TGCGCCAGCAGCTTGGCGCTAGCGGGAGGGCACAATGAGCAGTTCTTC. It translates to CASSLALAGGHNEQFF.

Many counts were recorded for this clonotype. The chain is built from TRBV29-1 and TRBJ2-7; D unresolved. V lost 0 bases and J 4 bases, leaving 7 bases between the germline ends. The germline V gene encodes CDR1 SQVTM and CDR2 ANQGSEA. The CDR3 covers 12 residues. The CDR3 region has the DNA TGCAGCGTTGAAGAGGGGAAATACGAGCAGTACTTC. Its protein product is CSVEEGKYEQYF.

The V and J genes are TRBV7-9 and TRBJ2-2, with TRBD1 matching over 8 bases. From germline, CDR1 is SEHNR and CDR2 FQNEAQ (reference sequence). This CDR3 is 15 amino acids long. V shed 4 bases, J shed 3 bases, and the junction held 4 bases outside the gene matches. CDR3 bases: TGTGCCAGCAGCTATGGACAGGGATACACCGGGGAGCTGTTTTTT. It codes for CASSYGQGYTGELFF.

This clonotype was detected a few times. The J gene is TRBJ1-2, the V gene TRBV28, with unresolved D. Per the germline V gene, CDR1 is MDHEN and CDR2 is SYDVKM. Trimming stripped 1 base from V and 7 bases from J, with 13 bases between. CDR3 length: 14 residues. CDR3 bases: TGTGCCAGCAGTTTATTTTCCGTATTTGGTGGCTACACCTTC. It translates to CASSLFSVFGGYTF.

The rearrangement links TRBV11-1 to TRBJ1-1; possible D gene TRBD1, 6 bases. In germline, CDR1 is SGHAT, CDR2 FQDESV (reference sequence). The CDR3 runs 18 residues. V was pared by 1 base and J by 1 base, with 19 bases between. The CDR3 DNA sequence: TGTGCCAGCAGCTTAGTAGTAGGGGGGACCCATGGGAACACTGAAGCTTTCTTT. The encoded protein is CASSLVVGGTHGNTEAFF.

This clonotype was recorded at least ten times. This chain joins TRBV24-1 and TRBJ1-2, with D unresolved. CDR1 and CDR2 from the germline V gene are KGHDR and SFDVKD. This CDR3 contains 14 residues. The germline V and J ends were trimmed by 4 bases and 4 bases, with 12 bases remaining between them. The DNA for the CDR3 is TGTGCCACCAGTGACCCCTACAGTGGCTATGGCTACACCTTC. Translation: CATSDPYSGYGYTF.

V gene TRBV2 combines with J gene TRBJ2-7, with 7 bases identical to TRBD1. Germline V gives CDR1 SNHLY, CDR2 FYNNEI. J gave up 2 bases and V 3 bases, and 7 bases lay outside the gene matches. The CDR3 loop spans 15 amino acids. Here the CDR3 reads CASSDKGAPPYEQYF. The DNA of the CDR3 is TGTGCCAGCAGTGATAAGGGGGCGCCTCCCTACGAGCAGTACTTC.

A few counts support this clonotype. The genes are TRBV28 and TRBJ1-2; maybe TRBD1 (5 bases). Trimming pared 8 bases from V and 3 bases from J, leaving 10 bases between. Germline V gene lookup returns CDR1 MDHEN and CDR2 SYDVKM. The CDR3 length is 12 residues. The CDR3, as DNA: TGTGCCAGCTCGGGGGTGGACTATGGCTACACCTTC. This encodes CASSGVDYGYTF.

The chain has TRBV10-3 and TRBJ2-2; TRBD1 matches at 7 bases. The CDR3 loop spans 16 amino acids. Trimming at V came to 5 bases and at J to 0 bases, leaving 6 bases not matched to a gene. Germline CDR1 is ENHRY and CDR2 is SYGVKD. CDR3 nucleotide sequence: TGTGCCATCAGTAGACGGGACAGCGCGAACACCGGGGAGCTGTTTTTT. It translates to CAISRRDSANTGELFF.

CDR3 DNA: TGTGCCAGCAGTTTGGGGGAAACAAATGGCTACACCTTC. Its translation is CASSLGETNGYTF. The chain couples TRBV28 to TRBJ1-2; maybe TRBD1 (5 bases). The germline CDR1 and CDR2 sequences are MDHEN and SYDVKM. This CDR3 contains 13 residues. The germline V and J ends were trimmed by 3 bases and 6 bases, with 11 bases remaining between them.

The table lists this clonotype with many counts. The CDR3 reads CASSDGTVLEQYF. DNA for the CDR3: TGTGCCAGCAGTGACGGGACAGTCCTCGAGCAGTACTTC. The chain is built from TRBV2 and TRBJ2-7; 7 bases are a match to TRBD1. Germline V gene sequence: CDR1 SNHLY, CDR2 FYNNEI. The ends lost 3 bases at V and 6 bases at J; junction bases unmatched: 5. The CDR3 sequence is 13 residues long.

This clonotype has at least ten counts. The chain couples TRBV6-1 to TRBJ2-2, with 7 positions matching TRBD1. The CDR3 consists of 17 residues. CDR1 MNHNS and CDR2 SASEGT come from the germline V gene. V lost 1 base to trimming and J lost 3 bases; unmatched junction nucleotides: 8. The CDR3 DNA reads TGTGCCAGCAGTGAAGTCCCAGGGGGTACTCACACCGGGGAGCTGTTTTTT. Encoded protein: CASSEVPGGTHTGELFF.

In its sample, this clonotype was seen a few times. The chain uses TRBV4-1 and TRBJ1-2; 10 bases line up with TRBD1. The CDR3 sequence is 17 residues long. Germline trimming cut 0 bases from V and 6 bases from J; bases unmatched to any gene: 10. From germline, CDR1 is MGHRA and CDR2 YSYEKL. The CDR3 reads CASSQDGWDRGENGYTF. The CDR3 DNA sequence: TGCGCCAGCAGCCAAGATGGGTGGGACAGGGGAGAGAATGGCTACACCTTC.

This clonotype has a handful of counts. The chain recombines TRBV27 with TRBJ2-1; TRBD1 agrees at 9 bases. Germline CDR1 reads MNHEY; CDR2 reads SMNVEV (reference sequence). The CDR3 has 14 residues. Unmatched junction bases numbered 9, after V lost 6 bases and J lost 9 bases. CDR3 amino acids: CASSLQQGAGEQFF. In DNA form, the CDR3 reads TGTGCCAGCAGCCTCCAACAGGGGGCGGGTGAGCAGTTCTTC.

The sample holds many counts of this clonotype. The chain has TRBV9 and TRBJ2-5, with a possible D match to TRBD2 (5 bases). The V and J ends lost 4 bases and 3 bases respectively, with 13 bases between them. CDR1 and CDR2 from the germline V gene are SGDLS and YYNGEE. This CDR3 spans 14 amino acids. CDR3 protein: CASSSRGLKETQYF. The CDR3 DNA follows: TGTGCCAGCAGCTCCCGTGGACTGAAAGAGACCCAGTACTTC.

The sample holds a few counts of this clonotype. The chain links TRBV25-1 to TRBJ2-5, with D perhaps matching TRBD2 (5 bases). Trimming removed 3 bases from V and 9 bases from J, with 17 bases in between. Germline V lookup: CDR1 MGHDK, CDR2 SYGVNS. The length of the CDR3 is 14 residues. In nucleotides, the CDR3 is TGTGCCAGCAGTGACTTCGGCCCTTTGGGAGCCCAGTACTTC. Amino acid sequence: CASSDFGPLGAQYF.

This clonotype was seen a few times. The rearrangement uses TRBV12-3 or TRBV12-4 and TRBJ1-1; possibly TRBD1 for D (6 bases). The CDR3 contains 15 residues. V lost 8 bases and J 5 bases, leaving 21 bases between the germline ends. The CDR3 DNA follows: TGTGCCAGCTATCGCAAGTGGGGGGCTGGGACTGAAGCTTTCTTT. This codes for CASYRKWGAGTEAFF.

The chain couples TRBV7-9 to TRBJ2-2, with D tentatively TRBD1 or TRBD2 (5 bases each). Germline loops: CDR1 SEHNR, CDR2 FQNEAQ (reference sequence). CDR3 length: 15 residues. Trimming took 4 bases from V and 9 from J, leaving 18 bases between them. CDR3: CASSSDRDPTRELFF. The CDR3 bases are TGTGCCAGCAGCTCCGACCGGGACCCAACACGGGAGCTGTTTTTT.

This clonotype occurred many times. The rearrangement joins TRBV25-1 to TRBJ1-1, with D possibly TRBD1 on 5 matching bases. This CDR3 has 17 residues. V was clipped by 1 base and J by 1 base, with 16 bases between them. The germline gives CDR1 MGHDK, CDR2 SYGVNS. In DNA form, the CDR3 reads TGTGCCAGCAGTGAATGGGGCGGAAACAAAGAGAACACTGAAGCTTTCTTT. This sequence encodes CASSEWGGNKENTEAFF.

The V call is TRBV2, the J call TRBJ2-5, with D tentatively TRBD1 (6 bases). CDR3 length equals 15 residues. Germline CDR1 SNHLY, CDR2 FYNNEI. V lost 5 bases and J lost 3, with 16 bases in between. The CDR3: CASSPTGQLKETQYF. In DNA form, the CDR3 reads TGTGCCAGCAGTCCGACGGGACAATTAAAAGAGACCCAGTACTTC.

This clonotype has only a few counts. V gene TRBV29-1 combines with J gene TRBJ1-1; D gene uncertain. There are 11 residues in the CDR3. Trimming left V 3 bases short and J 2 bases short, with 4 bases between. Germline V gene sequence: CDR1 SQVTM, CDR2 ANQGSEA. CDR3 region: CSVEINTEAFF. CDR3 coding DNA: TGCAGCGTTGAGATTAACACTGAAGCTTTCTTT.

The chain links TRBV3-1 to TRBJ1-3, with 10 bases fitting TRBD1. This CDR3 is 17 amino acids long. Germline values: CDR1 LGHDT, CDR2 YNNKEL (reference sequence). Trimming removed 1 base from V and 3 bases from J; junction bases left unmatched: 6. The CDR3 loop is CASSQVIGTGDGNTIYF. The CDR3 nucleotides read TGTGCCAGCAGCCAAGTCATCGGGACAGGGGATGGAAACACCATATATTTT.

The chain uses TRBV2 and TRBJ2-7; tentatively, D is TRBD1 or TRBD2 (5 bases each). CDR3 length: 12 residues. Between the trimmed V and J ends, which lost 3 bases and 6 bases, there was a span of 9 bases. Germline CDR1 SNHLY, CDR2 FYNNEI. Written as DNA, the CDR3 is TGTGCCAGCAGTGATAGAGGGGTCGAGCAGTACGTC. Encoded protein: CASSDRGVEQYV.

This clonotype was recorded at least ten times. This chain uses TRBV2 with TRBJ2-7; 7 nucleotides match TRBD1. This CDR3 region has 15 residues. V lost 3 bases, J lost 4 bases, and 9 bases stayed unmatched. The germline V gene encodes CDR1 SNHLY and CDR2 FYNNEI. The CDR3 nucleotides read TGTGCCAGCAGTGACCCCGACAGGGAGCTGTACGAGCAGTACTTC. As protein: CASSDPDRELYEQYF.

Written as DNA, the CDR3 is TGTGCCATCCAAAGGATCGGGTACGGTTACAATGAGCAGTTCTTC. This sequence encodes CAIQRIGYGYNEQFF. V gene TRBV10-3 combines with J gene TRBJ2-1; D uncertain. Germline CDR1 and CDR2: ENHRY and SYGVKD. The V end was cut by 8 bases, the J end by 4 bases, with 18 bases between. This CDR3 has 15 residues.

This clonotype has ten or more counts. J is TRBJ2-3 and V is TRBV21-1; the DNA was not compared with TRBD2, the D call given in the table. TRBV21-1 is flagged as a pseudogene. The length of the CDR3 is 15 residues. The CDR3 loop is CASTDSSGGSDTQYF. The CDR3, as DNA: TGTGCCAGCACCGATTCTAGCGGGGGGTCAGATACGCAGTATTTT.

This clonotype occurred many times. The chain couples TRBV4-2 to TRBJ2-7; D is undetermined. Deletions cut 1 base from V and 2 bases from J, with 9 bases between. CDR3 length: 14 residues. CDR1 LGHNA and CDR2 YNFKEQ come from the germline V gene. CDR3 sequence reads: CASSQALGAYEQYV. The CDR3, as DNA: TGTGCCAGCAGCCAAGCTCTGGGCGCCTACGAGCAGTACGTC.

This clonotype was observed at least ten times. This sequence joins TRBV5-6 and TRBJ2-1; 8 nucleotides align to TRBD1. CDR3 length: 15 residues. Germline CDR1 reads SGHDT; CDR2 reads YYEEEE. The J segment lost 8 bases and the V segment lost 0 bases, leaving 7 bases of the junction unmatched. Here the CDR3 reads CASSLGRTGKYEQFF. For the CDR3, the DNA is TGTGCCAGCAGCTTGGGCCGGACAGGGAAATATGAGCAGTTCTTC.

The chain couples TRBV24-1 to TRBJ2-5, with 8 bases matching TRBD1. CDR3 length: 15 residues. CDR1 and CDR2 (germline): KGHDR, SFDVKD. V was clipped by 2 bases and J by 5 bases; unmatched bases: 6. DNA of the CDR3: TGTGCCACCAGTGATTGGTACAGGGGGGTTGAGACCCAGTACTTC. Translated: CATSDWYRGVETQYF.